The sequence of this T cell receptor beta chain was determined in a study of identical twins. Study-wide points: Twins shared beta out-of-frame sequences in excess, but this excess was weaker. Analyses of zero insertions could be partly confounded by invariant MAIT and iNKT cells. The more abundant beta clonotypes in cord blood had fewer insertions, and memory repertoires did not show this.

In TCRdb, the 5' RACE reads were re-called with MiXCR into one record per CDR3 protein. The table shows 300,000 to 350,000 distinct CDR3 sequences, with 9% to 15% occurring only once. All of the donors were Caucasians in good health. The V end lost 3 bases, the J end lost 6 bases, and 12 bases lay between the germline ends. The CDR3 is 13 residues long. The germline gives CDR1 MNHEY, CDR2 SMNVEV (reference sequence). Comment on this clonotype: The antigen is unknown.

This sample also appeared in a second study, on yellow fever vaccine responses in identical twins.

Sequencing was carried out using CD8+ T cells sorted from blood. The genes are TRBV27 and TRBJ2-7; D tentatively reads TRBD1 or TRBD2 (5 bases each). The receptor comes from a woman under 30 in good health. The CDR3 coding sequence is TGTGCCAGCAGTTTTGGGGGTGGGGTCGAGCAGTACTTC. Its protein is CASSFGGGVEQYF.